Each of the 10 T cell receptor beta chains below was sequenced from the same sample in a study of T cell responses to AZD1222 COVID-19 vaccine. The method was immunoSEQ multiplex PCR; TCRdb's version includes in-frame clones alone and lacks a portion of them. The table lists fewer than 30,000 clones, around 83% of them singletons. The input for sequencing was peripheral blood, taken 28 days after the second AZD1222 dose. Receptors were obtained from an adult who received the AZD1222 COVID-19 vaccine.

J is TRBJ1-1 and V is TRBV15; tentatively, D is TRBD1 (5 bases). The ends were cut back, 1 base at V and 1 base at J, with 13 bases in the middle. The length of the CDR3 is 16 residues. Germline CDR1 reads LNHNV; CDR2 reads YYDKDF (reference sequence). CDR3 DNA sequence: TGTGCCACCAGCAGAGGTGGGGGGGGTTGGAACACTGAAGCTTTCTTT. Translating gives CATSRGGGGWNTEAFF.

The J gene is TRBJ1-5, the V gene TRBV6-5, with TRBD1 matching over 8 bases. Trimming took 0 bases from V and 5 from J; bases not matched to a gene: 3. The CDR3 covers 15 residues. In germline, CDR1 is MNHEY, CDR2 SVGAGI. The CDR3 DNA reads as TGTGCCAGCAGTTACTCGTACAGGGGGGATCAGCCCCAGCATTTT. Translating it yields CASSYSYRGDQPQHF.

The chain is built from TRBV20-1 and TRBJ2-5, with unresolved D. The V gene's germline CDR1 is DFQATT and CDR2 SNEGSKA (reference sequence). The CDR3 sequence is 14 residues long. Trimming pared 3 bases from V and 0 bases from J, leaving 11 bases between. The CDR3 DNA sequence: TGCAGTGCTAGTAGGGTGGGGTACCAAGAGACCCAGTACTTC. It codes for CSASRVGYQETQYF.

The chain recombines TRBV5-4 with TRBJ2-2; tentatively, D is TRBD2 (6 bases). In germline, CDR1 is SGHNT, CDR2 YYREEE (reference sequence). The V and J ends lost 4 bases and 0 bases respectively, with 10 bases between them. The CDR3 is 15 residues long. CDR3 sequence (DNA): TGTGCCAGCAGCATGGGCGGGGCGAACACCGGGGAGCTGTTTTTT. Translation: CASSMGGANTGELFF.

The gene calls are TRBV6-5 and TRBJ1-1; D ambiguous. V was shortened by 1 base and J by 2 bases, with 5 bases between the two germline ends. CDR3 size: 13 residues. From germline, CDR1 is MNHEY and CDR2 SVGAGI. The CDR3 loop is CASSYWENTEAFF. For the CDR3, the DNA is TGTGCCAGCAGTTACTGGGAAAACACTGAAGCTTTCTTT.

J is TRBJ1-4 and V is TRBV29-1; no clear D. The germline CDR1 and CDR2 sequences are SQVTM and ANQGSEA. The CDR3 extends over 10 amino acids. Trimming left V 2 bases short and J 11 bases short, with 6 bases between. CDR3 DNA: TGCAGCGTTGAAAAAGGGAAACTGTTTTTT. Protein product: CSVEKGKLFF.

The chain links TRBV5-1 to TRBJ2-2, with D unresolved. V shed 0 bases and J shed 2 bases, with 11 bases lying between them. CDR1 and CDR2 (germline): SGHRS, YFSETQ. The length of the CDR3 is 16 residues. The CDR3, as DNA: TGCGCCAGCAGCTTGGGCCTAGTTGGCAACACCGGGGAGCTGTTTTTT. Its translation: CASSLGLVGNTGELFF.

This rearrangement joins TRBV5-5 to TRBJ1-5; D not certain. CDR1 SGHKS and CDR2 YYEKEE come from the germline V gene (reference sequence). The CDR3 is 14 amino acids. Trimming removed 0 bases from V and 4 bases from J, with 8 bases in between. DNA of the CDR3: TGTGCCAGCAGCTTGGGACGGATAAATCAGCCCCAGCATTTT. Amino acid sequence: CASSLGRINQPQHF. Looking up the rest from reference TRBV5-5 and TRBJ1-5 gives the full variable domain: DAGVTQSPTHLIKTRGQQVTLRCSPISGHKSVSWYQQVLGQGPQFIFQYYEKEERGRGNFPDRFSARQFPNYSSELNVNALLLGDSALYLCASSLGRINQPQHFGDGTRLSIL.

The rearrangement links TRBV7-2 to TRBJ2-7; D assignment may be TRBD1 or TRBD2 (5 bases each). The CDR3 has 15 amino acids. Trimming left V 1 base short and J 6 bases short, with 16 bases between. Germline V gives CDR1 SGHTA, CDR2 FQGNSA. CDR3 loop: CASSLGAGTTSEQYF. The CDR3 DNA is TGTGCCAGCAGCTTAGGGGCAGGGACGACTTCCGAGCAGTACTTC. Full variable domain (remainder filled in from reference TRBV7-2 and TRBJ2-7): GAGVSQSPSNKVTEKGKDVELRCDPISGHTALYWYRQSLGQGLEFLIYFQGNSAPDKSGLPSDRFSAERTGGSVSTLTIQRTQQEDSAVYLCASSLGAGTTSEQYFGPGTRLTVT.

The CDR3 here is CASSLSQETQYF. CDR3 in DNA: TGTGCCAGTAGCCTTTCCCAAGAGACCCAGTACTTC. The chain employs TRBV19 and TRBJ2-5; D is ambiguous. Trimming cost V 6 bases and J 1 base, with 6 bases left between them. The CDR3 spans 12 residues. Germline values: CDR1 LNHDA, CDR2 SQIVND (reference sequence).